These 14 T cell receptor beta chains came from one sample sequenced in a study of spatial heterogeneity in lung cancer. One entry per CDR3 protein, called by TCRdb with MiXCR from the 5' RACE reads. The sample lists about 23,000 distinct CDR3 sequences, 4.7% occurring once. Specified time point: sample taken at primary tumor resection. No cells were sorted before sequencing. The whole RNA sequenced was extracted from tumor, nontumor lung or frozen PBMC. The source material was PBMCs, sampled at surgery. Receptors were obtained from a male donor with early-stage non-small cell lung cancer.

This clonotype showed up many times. CDR3 in amino acids: CSAKGDRDSGEAFF. The CDR3, as DNA: TGCAGTGCTAAGGGGGACCGGGACTCGGGTGAAGCTTTCTTT. V is TRBV20-1 and J is TRBJ1-1; possibly TRBD1 for D (6 bases). The CDR3 totals 14 residues. Trimming stripped 4 bases from V and 7 bases from J, with 19 bases between. The germline CDR1 and CDR2 sequences are DFQATT and SNEGSKA (reference sequence).

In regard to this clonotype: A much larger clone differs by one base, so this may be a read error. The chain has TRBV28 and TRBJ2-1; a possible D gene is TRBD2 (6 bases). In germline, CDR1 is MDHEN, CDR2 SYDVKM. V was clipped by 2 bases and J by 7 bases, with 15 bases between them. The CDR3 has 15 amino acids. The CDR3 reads CASSLGRRAVNEQFF. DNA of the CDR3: TGTGCCAGCAGTTTAGGCAGGAGGGCCGTAAATGAGCAGTTCTTC. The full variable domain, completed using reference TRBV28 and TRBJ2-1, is DVKVTQSSRYLVKRTGEKVFLECVQDMDHENMFWYRQDPGLGLRLIYFSYDVKMKEKGDIPEGYSVSREKKERFSLILESASTNQTSMYLCASSLGRRAVNEQFFGPGTRLTVL.

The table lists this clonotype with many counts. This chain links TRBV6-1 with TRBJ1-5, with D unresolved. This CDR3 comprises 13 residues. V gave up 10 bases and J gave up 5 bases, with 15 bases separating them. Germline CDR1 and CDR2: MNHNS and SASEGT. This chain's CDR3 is CATLMQDYQPQHF. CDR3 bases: TGTGCCACCCTAATGCAGGATTATCAGCCCCAGCATTTT.

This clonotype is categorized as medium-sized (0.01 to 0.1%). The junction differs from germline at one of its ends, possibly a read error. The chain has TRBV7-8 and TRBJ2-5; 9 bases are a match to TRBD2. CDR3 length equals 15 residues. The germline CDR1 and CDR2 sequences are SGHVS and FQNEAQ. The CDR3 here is CASRGLAGSQGTQYF. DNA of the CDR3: TGTGCCAGCAGGGGACTAGCAGGTTCCCAAGGGACCCAGTACTTC.

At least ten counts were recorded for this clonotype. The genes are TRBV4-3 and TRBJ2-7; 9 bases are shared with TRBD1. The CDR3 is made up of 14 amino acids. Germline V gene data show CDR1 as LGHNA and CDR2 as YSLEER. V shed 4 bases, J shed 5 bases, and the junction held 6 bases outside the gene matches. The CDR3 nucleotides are TGCGCCAGCAGCCTACAGGGGGCACGGGACGAGCAGTACTTC. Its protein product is CASSLQGARDEQYF.

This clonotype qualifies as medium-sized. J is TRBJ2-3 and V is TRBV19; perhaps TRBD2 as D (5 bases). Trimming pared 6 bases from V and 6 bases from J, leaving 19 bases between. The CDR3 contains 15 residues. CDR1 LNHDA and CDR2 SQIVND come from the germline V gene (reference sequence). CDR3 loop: CASRSLAGVVDTQYF. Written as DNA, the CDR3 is TGTGCCAGTAGATCCCTAGCTGGGGTCGTGGATACGCAGTATTTT.

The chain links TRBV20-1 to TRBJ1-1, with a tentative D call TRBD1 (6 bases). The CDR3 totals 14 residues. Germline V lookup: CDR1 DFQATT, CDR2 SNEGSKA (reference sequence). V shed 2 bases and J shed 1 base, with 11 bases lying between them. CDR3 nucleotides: TGCAGTGCTAGAAAGGACAGTAGGAACACTGAAGCTTTCTTT. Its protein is CSARKDSRNTEAFF.

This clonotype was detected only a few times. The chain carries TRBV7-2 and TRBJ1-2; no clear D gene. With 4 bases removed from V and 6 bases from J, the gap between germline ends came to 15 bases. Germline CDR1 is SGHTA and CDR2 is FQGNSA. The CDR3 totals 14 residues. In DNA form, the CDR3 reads TGTGCCAGCAGCTCCCCGCGGGCGGGTGATGGCTACACCTTC. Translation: CASSSPRAGDGYTF.

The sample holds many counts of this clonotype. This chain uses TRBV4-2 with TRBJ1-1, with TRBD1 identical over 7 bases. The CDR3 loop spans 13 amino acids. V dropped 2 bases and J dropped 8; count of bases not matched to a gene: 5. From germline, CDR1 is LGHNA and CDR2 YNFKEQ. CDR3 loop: CASSQPTGLEAFF. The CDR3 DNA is TGTGCCAGCAGCCAACCGACAGGGTTAGAAGCTTTCTTT.

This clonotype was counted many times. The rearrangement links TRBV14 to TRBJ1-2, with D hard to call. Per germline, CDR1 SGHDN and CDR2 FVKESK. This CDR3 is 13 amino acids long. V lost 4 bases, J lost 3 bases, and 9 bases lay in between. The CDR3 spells CASSLRLYYGYTF. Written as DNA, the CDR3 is TGTGCCAGCAGCCTCAGGTTGTACTATGGCTACACCTTC.

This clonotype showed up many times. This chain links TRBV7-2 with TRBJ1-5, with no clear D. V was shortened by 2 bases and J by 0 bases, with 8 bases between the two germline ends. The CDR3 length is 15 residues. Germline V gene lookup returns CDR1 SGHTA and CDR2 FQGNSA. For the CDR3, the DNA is TGTGCCAGCAGCTTACAGCCCCATAGCAATCAGCCCCAGCATTTT. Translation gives CASSLQPHSNQPQHF.

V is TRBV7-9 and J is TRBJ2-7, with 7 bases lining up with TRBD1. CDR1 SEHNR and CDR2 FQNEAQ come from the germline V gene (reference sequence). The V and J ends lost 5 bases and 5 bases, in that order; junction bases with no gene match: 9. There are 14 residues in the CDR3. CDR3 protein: CASSAANRGHEQYF. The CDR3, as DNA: TGTGCCAGCAGCGCAGCAAACAGGGGCCACGAGCAGTACTTC.

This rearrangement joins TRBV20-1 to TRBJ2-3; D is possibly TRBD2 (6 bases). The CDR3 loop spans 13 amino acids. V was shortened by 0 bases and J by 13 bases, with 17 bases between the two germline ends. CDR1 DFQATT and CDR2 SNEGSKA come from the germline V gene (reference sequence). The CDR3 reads CSARDMGGWREYF. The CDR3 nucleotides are TGCAGTGCTAGAGATATGGGAGGATGGCGCGAGTATTTT.

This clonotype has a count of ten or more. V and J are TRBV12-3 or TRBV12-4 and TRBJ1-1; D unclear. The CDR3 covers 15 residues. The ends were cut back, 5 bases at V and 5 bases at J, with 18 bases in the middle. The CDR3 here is CASSARTAPTTEAFF. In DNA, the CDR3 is TGTGCCAGCAGTGCCCGGACGGCCCCTACGACTGAAGCTTTCTTT.